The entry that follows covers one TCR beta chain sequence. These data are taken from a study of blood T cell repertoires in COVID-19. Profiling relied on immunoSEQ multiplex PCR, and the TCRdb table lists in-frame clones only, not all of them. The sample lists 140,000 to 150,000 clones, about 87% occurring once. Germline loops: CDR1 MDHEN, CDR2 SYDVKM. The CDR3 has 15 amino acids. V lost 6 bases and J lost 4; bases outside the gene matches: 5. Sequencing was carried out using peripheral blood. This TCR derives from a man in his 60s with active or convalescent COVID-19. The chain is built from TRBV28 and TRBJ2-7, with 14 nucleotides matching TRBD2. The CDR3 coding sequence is TGTGCCAGCAGCCGAGGGACTAGCGGGAGTTACGAGCAGTACTTC. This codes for CASSRGTSGSYEQYF.